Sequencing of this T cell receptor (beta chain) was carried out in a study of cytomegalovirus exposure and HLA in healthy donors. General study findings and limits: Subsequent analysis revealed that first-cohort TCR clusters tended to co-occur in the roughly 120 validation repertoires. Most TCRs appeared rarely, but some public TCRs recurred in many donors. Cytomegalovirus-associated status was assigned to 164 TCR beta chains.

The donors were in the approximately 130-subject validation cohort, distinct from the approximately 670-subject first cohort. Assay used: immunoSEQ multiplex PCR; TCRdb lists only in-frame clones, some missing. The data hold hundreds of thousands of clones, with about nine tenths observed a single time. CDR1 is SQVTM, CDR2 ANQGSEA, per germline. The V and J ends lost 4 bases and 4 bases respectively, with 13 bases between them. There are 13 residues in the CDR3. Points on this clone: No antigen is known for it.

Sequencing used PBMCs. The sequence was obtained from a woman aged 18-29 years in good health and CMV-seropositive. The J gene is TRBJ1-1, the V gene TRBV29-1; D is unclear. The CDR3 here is CSVAQLGATEAFF. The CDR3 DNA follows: TGCAGCGTTGCCCAACTTGGAGCCACTGAAGCTTTCTTT.